This TCR beta chain was sequenced for a study of T cell responses to AZD1222 COVID-19 vaccine. CDR1 and CDR2 from the germline V gene are SGHRS and YFSETQ. CDR3 size: 14 residues. V shed 4 bases, J shed 3 bases, and the junction held 7 bases outside the gene matches. Produced via immunoSEQ multiplex PCR; TCRdb's table is partial and in-frame only. This table holds some 170,000 clones, less than 90% found once. Sequencing was performed on peripheral blood, taken on day 0 of AZD1222 vaccination. The V and J genes are TRBV5-1 and TRBJ2-7; 7 bases fit TRBD1. This TCR derives from an adult in good health. CDR3 nucleotides: TGCGCCAGCAGCCGGCAGGGGGACGACTACGAGCAGTACTTC. Its translation is CASSRQGDDYEQYF. The variable domain in full, completed from reference TRBV5-1 and TRBJ2-7, reads KAGVTQTPRYLIKTRGQQVTLSCSPISGHRSVSWYQQTPGQGLQFLFEYFSETQRNKGNFPGRFSGRQFSNSRSEMNVSTLELGDSALYLCASSRQGDDYEQYFGPGTRLTVT.